This entry lists 16 T cell receptor beta chains sequenced from one sample in a study of CD8+ T cells in alopecia areata. Reverse transcription of extracted RNA yielded cDNA, which provided the sequencing template. Method: immunoSEQ multiplex PCR; TCRdb's copy keeps in-frame clones and lacks some. The sample yields about 270,000 clones, over 45% seen once. Stated treatment: oral pan-JAK inhibitor, 5-10 mg twice daily. The specimen was CD4+ T cells sorted from blood, collected at roughly week 52, from a patient treated with tofacitinib. Source of these receptors: a human donor with alopecia areata.

The chain joins TRBV29-1 to TRBJ2-2, with a tentative D call TRBD2 (5 bases). Germline V gene sequence: CDR1 SQVTM, CDR2 ANQGSEA. There are 14 residues in the CDR3. Trimming removed 4 bases from V and 4 bases from J, with 13 bases in between. The CDR3 sequence is CSVVGLAPTGELFF. The DNA of the CDR3 is TGCAGCGTTGTTGGACTTGCCCCCACCGGGGAGCTGTTTTTT.

The rearrangement links TRBV7-8 to TRBJ1-5; D may be TRBD1 (5 bases). Germline V CDR1 and CDR2: SGHVS, FQNEAQ. Trimming took off 1 base at V and 1 base at J, with 20 bases between the two ends. CDR3 length equals 19 residues. The CDR3 bases are TGTGCCAGCAGCTTAGTCGTCCTTCCAGGGATTGGGAGCAATCAGCCCCAGCATTTT. As protein: CASSLVVLPGIGSNQPQHF.

The rearrangement links TRBV6-6 to TRBJ1-2, with D perhaps TRBD1 (5 bases). CDR1 MNHNY and CDR2 SVGAGI come from the germline V gene (reference sequence). CDR3 length: 13 amino acids. V was pared by 5 bases and J by 4 bases, with 11 bases between. This chain's CDR3 is CASSPGPPYGYTF. The DNA for the CDR3 is TGTGCCAGCAGTCCGGGGCCGCCCTATGGCTACACCTTC.

This clone came up a few times. The rearrangement links TRBV30 to TRBJ1-6; D is ambiguous. The germline V and J ends were trimmed by 5 bases and 8 bases, with 13 bases remaining between them. CDR3 size: 13 residues. Germline assignment: CDR1 GTSNPN and CDR2 SVGIG (reference sequence). The CDR3 nucleotides read TGTGCCTGGGCCGGGAGTTTGGATTCACCCCTCCACTTT. Protein sequence: CAWAGSLDSPLHF.

DNA for the CDR3: TGTGCCAGCAGCTTACTCAGGGGCCGAACCTCCTACGAGCAGTACTTC. Translated: CASSLLRGRTSYEQYF. This chain uses TRBV4-2 with TRBJ2-7; the D gene is possibly TRBD1 (6 bases). Trimming cost V 5 bases and J 0 bases, with 17 bases left between them. Looked up from germline, CDR1 is LGHNA and CDR2 is YNFKEQ. The CDR3 totals 16 residues.

This clone showed up just a few times. This sequence joins TRBV14 and TRBJ2-3, with 8 bases lining up with TRBD1. The CDR3 has 14 amino acids. V dropped 5 bases and J dropped 4; count of bases not matched to a gene: 5. Per the germline V gene, CDR1 is SGHDN and CDR2 is FVKESK. The CDR3 spells CASSAIQGADTQYF. CDR3 in DNA: TGTGCCAGCAGCGCAATACAGGGGGCAGATACGCAGTATTTT.

This sequence joins TRBV5-1 and TRBJ2-5; D call uncertain. The ends were cut back, 0 bases at V and 5 bases at J, with 8 bases in the middle. Looked up from germline, CDR1 is SGHRS and CDR2 is YFSETQ. The CDR3 length is 13 residues. CDR3 DNA: TGCGCCAGCAGCTTGGACCAGGTGGAGACCCAGTACTTC. Amino acids: CASSLDQVETQYF.

This clone has just a few counts. This chain connects TRBV5-4 to TRBJ2-3; no clear D gene. The CDR3 runs 13 residues. From germline, CDR1 is SGHNT and CDR2 YYREEE (reference sequence). V shed 4 bases and J shed 1 base, with 7 bases lying between them. The CDR3 bases are TGTGCCAGCAGCCAGAAAGGCACAGATACGCAGTATTTT. Protein: CASSQKGTDTQYF.

J is TRBJ2-7 and V is TRBV19; 10 bases agree with TRBD1. The V gene end was trimmed by 7 bases and the J gene end by 3 bases; junction bases not matched to a gene: 6. Germline V gene lookup returns CDR1 LNHDA and CDR2 SQIVND (reference sequence). This CDR3 has 14 residues. DNA for the CDR3: TGTGCCAGTAACCCCGGACAGGGGGTCTACGAGCAGTACTTC. It codes for CASNPGQGVYEQYF.

About this clone itself: This sample includes further DNA sequences coding for the same CDR3. The rearrangement uses TRBV5-1 and TRBJ2-3; D unresolved. The V and J ends lost 0 bases and 0 bases respectively, with 5 bases between them. Germline CDR1 SGHRS, CDR2 YFSETQ. The CDR3 is 14 amino acids. CDR3 protein: CASSLETSTDTQYF. CDR3 nucleotides: TGCGCCAGCAGCTTGGAGACTAGCACAGATACGCAGTATTTT.

The sample holds a few counts of this clone. As DNA, the CDR3 is TGTGCCAGCAGCGATTGGGCCATGGGGAACTATGGCTACACCTTC. It codes for CASSDWAMGNYGYTF. The chain carries TRBV27 and TRBJ1-2; no firm D call. With 6 bases removed from V and 2 bases from J, the gap between germline ends came to 16 bases. Germline-derived CDR1 and CDR2 are MNHEY and SMNVEV (reference sequence). There are 15 residues in the CDR3.

The V and J genes are TRBV20-1 and TRBJ2-4, with D unclear. The CDR3 totals 11 residues. Germline V CDR1 and CDR2: DFQATT, SNEGSKA (reference sequence). Deletions cut 4 bases from V and 5 bases from J, with 6 bases between. The CDR3 reads CSATPQNIQYF. CDR3 nucleotides: TGCAGTGCTACCCCTCAAAACATTCAGTACTTC.

The V gene is TRBV29-1, the J gene TRBJ2-1; a possible D gene is TRBD1 (5 bases). This CDR3 has 15 residues. The germline V gene has CDR1 SQVTM and CDR2 ANQGSEA. V gave up 5 bases and J gave up 0 bases, with 14 bases separating them. CDR3 sequence: CSVMMGRSSYNEQFF. DNA for the CDR3: TGCAGCGTTATGATGGGGCGAAGCTCCTACAATGAGCAGTTCTTC.

The chain has TRBV19 and TRBJ2-7; perhaps TRBD1 as D (6 bases). The germline V gene has CDR1 LNHDA and CDR2 SQIVND (reference sequence). The CDR3 length is 14 residues. Trimming shortened V by 5 bases and J by 2 bases, and 13 bases separated the two germline ends. The CDR3 is CASSSQGSTYEQYF. The CDR3 region has the DNA TGTGCCAGTAGTTCACAGGGCAGTACCTACGAGCAGTACTTC.

CDR3 protein: CASRRDRDWREQFF. The CDR3 DNA reads TGTGCCAGCAGACGGGACAGGGATTGGCGTGAGCAGTTCTTC. V usage is TRBV27 and J usage is TRBJ2-1, with TRBD1 identical over 9 bases. V lost 6 bases to trimming and J lost 9 bases; unmatched junction nucleotides: 9. The length of the CDR3 is 14 residues. Germline V lookup: CDR1 MNHEY, CDR2 SMNVEV (reference sequence).

V is TRBV5-6 and J is TRBJ2-5; TRBD2 matches 11 bases. V lost 5 bases and J lost 6; bases outside the gene matches: 3. Germline V gene sequence: CDR1 SGHDT, CDR2 YYEEEE. The CDR3 extends over 13 amino acids. CDR3 in DNA: TGTGCCAGCAGACTAGCGGGGGAGAAGACCCAGTACTTC. Its translation: CASRLAGEKTQYF.